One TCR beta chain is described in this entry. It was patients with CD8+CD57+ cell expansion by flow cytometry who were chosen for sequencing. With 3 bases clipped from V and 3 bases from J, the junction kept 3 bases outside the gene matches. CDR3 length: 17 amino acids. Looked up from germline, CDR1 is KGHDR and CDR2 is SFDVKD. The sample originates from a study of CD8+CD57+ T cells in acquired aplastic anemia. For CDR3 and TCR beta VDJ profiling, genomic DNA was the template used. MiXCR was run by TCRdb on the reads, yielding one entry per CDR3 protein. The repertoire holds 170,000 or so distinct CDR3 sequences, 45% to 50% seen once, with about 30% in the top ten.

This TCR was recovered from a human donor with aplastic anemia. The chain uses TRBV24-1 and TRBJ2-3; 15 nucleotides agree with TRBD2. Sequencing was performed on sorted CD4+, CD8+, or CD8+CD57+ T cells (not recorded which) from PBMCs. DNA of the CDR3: TGTGCCACCAGTGATCCCGGACTAGCGGGGGGGACAGATACGCAGTATTTT. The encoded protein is CATSDPGLAGGTDTQYF.